This is a list of T cell receptor beta chains from one sample in a study of brain T cells in children with intractable seizures. Measured with immunoSEQ multiplex PCR; TCRdb has only the in-frame clones, and not every one. The sample has fewer than 80,000 clones, more than 95% seen once; the top ten hold over 0.35%. The starting material was peripheral blood, obtained at surgery. All receptors come from a boy less than two years old with focal cortical dysplasia and intractable seizures. The CDR3 runs from the conserved cysteine through the conserved F or W. Fields, in order: J gene, D gene, clone size, V gene, CDR3 protein, CDR3 DNA. A D gene is named only where the DNA matches it firmly. The size of a clone is reported for some rows only, either as once, few or many, or as a class for expanded clones.

TRBJ2-2 | NA | NA | TRBV11-2 | CASSLDLYGELFF | TGTGCCAGCAGCTTAGACCTATACGGGGAGCTGTTTTTT
TRBJ2-7 | NA | NA | TRBV3-1/TRBV3-2 | CASSQRYPPQDLEQYF | TGTGCCAGCAGCCAAAGGTACCCCCCACAGGACCTCGAGCAGTACTTC
TRBJ2-3 | TRBD2 | NA | TRBV7-9 | CASSPGFRGGPSTDTQYF | TGTGCCAGCAGCCCGGGGTTTCGCGGGGGACCGAGCACAGATACGCAGTATTTT
TRBJ2-7 | NA | NA | TRBV4-1 | CASSQVDDQFYEQYF | TGCGCCAGCAGCCAAGTTGATGACCAATTCTACGAGCAGTACTTC
TRBJ2-7 | NA | NA | TRBV20-1 | CSARAGAEQYF | TGCAGTGCTAGAGCGGGGGCCGAGCAGTACTTC
TRBJ2-1 | TRBD1 | NA | TRBV6-1 | CASSGGQGGTYNEQFF | TGTGCCAGCAGTGGTGGACAGGGCGGTACCTACAATGAGCAGTTCTTC
TRBJ2-4 | TRBD2 | NA | TRBV10-2 | CASMTGTSGNIQYF | TGCGCCAGTATGACCGGGACTAGCGGAAACATTCAGTACTTC
TRBJ2-1 | NA | NA | TRBV18 | CASTSISYNEQFF | TGTGCCAGCACTAGTATTTCCTACAATGAGCAGTTCTTC
TRBJ1-2 | NA | NA | TRBV5-4 | CASTGDTGLGYGYTF | TGTGCCAGCACCGGCGACACAGGCCTGGGGTATGGCTACACCTTC
TRBJ1-1 | NA | NA | TRBV12-3/TRBV12-4 | CASSYPGPEAFF | TGTGCCAGCAGTTACCCCGGGCCAGAAGCTTTCTTT
TRBJ2-5 | NA | NA | TRBV7-9 | CASSPPTRRETQYF | TGTGCCAGCAGCCCGCCGACACGAAGGGAGACCCAGTACTTC
TRBJ1-2 | NA | NA | TRBV7-9 | CASSLGARGADGYTF | TGTGCCAGCAGCTTAGGGGCCCGGGGGGCGGATGGCTACACCTTC
TRBJ1-2 | NA | NA | TRBV19 | CASSISRVGGFAWLYGYTF | TGTGCCAGTAGTATTTCTCGAGTGGGGGGCTTCGCCTGGCTATATGGCTACACCTTC
TRBJ2-7 | NA | NA | TRBV3-1/TRBV3-2 | CASSQYYEQYF | TGTGCCAGCAGCCAATACTACGAGCAGTACTTC
TRBJ2-7 | TRBD1 | few | TRBV6-5 | CASSYRDSPYEQYF | TGTGCCAGCAGTTACCGGGACAGCCCCTACGAGCAGTACTTC
TRBJ1-6 | TRBD1 | NA | TRBV28 | CASRGPGGVSSPLHF | TGTGCCAGCAGGGGGCCAGGGGGCGTCAGTTCACCCCTCCACTTT
TRBJ2-1 | NA | NA | TRBV18 | CASSLDRYNEQFF | TGTGCCAGCTCACTGGACAGATACAATGAGCAGTTCTTC
TRBJ2-3 | TRBD1 | NA | TRBV27 | CASSLWGTGGDTDTQYF | TGTGCCAGCAGTTTATGGGGGACAGGGGGCGACACAGATACGCAGTATTTT
TRBJ1-1 | NA | NA | TRBV7-9 | CASRQGVHTEAFF | TGTGCCAGCAGACAGGGTGTACATACTGAAGCTTTCTTT
TRBJ2-7 | TRBD1 | once | TRBV2 | CASTRGTGEPYEQYF | TGTGCCAGCACCCGAGGGACAGGGGAACCCTACGAGCAGTACTTC
TRBJ1-1 | TRBD1 | NA | TRBV6-2/TRBV6-3 | CASSYGDRGDDEAFF | TGTGCCAGCAGTTACGGGGACAGGGGAGACGATGAAGCTTTCTTT
TRBJ2-1 | TRBD2 | NA | TRBV27 | CASSLAGNNEQFF | TGTGCCAGCAGCCTAGCGGGGAACAATGAGCAGTTCTTC
TRBJ1-4 | TRBD1 | NA | TRBV5-1 | CASSPPDRDEKLFF | TGCGCCAGCAGCCCACCTGACAGGGATGAAAAACTGTTTTTT
TRBJ1-3 | NA | NA | TRBV2 | CASSGVGGWTSGNTIYF | TGTGCCAGCAGTGGTGTTGGGGGGTGGACGTCTGGAAACACCATATATTTT
TRBJ1-5 | NA | NA | TRBV5-6 | CASSLDLDQPQHF | TGTGCCAGCAGCTTGGACTTAGATCAGCCCCAGCATTTT
TRBJ2-3 | TRBD2 | NA | TRBV3-1/TRBV3-2 | CASRSGSGTDTQYF | TGTGCCTCACGGAGCGGGAGTGGCACAGATACGCAGTATTTT
TRBJ2-7 | NA | NA | TRBV6-5 | CASTVTADRYEQYF | TGTGCCAGCACCGTCACCGCCGATCGCTACGAGCAGTACTTC
TRBJ1-5 | TRBD1 | NA | TRBV29-1 | CSAQTGKGNQPQHF | TGCAGCGCTCAGACAGGGAAGGGCAATCAGCCCCAGCATTTT
TRBJ2-6 | NA | NA | TRBV19 | CASSWLGANVLTF | TGTGCCAGTAGTTGGCTCGGGGCCAACGTCCTGACTTTC
TRBJ1-2 | NA | NA | TRBV5-4 | CASRGVEGDYGYTF | TGTGCCAGCAGGGGGGTGGAAGGGGACTATGGCTACACCTTC
TRBJ2-7 | TRBD2 | NA | TRBV20-1 | CSASSLAGFMNEQYF | TGCAGTGCTAGTTCCCTAGCGGGGTTTATGAACGAGCAGTACTTC
TRBJ2-7 | NA | NA | TRBV21-1 | CASGRDRGTVGQYF | TGTGCCAGCGGCCGGGACAGGGGCACAGTTGGGCAGTACTTC
TRBJ2-5 | NA | NA | TRBV21-1 | CASMLTGETQYF | TGTGCCAGCATGTTGACGGGGGAGACCCAGTACTTC
TRBJ2-3 | NA | NA | TRBV7-9 | CASSLKTGPLAYTDTQYF | TGTGCCAGCAGCTTAAAAACAGGGCCCCTCGCGTACACAGATACGCAGTATTTT
TRBJ2-3 | NA | once | TRBV5-4 | CASSLGRSSTDTQYF | TGTGCCAGCAGCTTAGGACGGTCTAGCACAGATACGCAGTATTTT
TRBJ2-4 | NA | NA | TRBV12-3/TRBV12-4 | CASSRTAKNIQYF | TGTGCCAGCAGCCGGACAGCCAAAAACATTCAGTACTTC
TRBJ1-2 | NA | NA | TRBV7-2 | CASSGQVGYGYTF | TGTGCCAGCAGCGGCCAGGTTGGGTATGGCTACACCTTC
TRBJ2-5 | NA | NA | TRBV11-2 | CASSQSWYQETQYF | TGTGCCAGCAGTCAAAGCTGGTACCAAGAGACCCAGTACTTC
TRBJ2-3 | NA | NA | TRBV6-2/TRBV6-3 | CASSYLQNTDTQYF | TGTGCCAGCAGTTACTTACAGAACACAGATACGCAGTATTTT